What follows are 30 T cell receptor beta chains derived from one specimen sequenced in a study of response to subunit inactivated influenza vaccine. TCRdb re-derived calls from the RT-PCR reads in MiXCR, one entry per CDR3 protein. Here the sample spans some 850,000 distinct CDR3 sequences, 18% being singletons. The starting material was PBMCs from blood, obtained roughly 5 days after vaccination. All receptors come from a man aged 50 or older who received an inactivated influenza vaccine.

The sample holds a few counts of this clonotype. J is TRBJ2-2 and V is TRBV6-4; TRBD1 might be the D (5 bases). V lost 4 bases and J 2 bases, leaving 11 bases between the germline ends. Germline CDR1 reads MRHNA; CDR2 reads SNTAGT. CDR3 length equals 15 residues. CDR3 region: CASSVQGSNTGELFF. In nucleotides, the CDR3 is TGTGCCAGCAGTGTTCAGGGTTCAAACACCGGGGAGCTGTTTTTT.

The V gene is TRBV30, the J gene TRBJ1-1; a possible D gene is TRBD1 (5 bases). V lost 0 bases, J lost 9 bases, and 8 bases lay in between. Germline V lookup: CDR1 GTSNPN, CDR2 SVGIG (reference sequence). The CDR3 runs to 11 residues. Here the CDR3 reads CAWSVTVKAFF. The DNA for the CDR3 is TGTGCCTGGAGTGTGACAGTGAAAGCTTTCTTT.

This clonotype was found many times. CDR3 protein: CASSWMTVQETQYF. CDR3 nucleotides: TGCGCCAGCAGCTGGATGACGGTCCAAGAGACCCAGTACTTC. V is TRBV5-1 and J is TRBJ2-5; unclear D gene. This CDR3 has 14 residues. Germline values: CDR1 SGHRS, CDR2 YFSETQ. V lost 3 bases to trimming and J lost 1 base, with 10 bases between them. The variable domain in full, with the rest retrieved from reference TRBV5-1 and TRBJ2-5, is KAGVTQTPRYLIKTRGQQVTLSCSPISGHRSVSWYQQTPGQGLQFLFEYFSETQRNKGNFPGRFSGRQFSNSRSEMNVSTLELGDSALYLCASSWMTVQETQYFGPGTRLLVL.

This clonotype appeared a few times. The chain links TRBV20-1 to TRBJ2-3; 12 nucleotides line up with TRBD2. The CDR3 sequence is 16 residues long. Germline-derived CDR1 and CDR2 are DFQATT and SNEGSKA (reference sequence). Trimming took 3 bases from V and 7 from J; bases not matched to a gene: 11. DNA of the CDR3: TGCAGTGCTAGCGCCCCGGGACTAGCGGGTAAAAATACGCAGTATTTT. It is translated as CSASAPGLAGKNTQYF.

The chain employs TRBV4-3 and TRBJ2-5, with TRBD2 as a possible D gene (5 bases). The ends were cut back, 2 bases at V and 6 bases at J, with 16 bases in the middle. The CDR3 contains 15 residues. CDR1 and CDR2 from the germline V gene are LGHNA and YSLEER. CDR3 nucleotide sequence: TGCGCCAGCAGCCAATCACTGGACTCTCGGAAGACCCAGTACTTC. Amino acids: CASSQSLDSRKTQYF.

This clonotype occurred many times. CDR3 sequence reads: CASTQDGLNTEAFF. The CDR3 DNA reads as TGTGCCAGCACGCAGGACGGGTTGAACACTGAAGCTTTCTTT. The chain uses TRBV6-1 and TRBJ1-1; D not certain. This CDR3 has 14 amino acids. The germline V and J ends were trimmed by 7 bases and 0 bases, with 12 bases remaining between them. Germline loops: CDR1 MNHNS, CDR2 SASEGT.

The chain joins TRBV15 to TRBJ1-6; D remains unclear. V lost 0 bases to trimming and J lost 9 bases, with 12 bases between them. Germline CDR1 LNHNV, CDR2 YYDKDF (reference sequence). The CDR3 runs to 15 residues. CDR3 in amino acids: CATSRDDPWVSPLHF. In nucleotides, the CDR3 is TGTGCCACCAGCAGAGATGACCCGTGGGTTTCACCCCTCCACTTT.

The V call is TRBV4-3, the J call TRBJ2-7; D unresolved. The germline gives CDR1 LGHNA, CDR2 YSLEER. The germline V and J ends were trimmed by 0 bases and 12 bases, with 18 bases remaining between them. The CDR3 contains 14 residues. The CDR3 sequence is CASSQDRDGDTLYF. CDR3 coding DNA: TGCGCCAGCAGCCAAGATCGAGACGGAGACACTTTGTACTTC.

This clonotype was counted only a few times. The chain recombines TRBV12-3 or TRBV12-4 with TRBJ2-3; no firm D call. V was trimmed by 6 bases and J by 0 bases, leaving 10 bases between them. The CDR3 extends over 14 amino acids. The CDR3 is CASSPFGSTDTQYF. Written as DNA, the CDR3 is TGTGCCAGCAGCCCTTTTGGGAGCACAGATACGCAGTATTTT.

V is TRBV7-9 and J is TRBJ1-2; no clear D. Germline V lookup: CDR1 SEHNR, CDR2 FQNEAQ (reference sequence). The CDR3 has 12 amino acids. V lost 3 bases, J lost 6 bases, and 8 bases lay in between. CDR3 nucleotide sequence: TGTGCCAGCAGCTTGTCATATAATGGCTACACCTTC. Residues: CASSLSYNGYTF.

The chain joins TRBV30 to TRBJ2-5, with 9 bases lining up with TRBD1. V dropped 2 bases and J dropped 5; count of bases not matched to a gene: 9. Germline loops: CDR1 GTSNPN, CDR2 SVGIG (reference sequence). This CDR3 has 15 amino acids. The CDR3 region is CAWSQTGGMWETQYF. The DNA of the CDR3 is TGTGCCTGGAGTCAAACAGGGGGCATGTGGGAGACCCAGTACTTC.

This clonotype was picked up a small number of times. The CDR3 coding sequence is TGTGCCAGCAGTTACCCGTCGTTGACAGGGACCTACGAGCAGTACTTC. This sequence encodes CASSYPSLTGTYEQYF. This sequence joins TRBV6-2 or TRBV6-3 and TRBJ2-7; 7 bases are a match to TRBD1. V trimming: 2 bases; J trimming: 2 bases; junction bases outside the gene matches: 9. Germline assignment: CDR1 MNHEY and CDR2 SVGEGT. The CDR3 runs 16 residues.

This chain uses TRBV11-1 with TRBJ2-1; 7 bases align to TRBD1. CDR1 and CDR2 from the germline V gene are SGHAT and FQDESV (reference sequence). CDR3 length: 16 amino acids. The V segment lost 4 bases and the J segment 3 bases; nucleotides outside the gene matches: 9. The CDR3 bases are TGTGCCAGCAGCTCAGCACTAACAGGGGACTACAATGAGCAGTTCTTC. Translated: CASSSALTGDYNEQFF.

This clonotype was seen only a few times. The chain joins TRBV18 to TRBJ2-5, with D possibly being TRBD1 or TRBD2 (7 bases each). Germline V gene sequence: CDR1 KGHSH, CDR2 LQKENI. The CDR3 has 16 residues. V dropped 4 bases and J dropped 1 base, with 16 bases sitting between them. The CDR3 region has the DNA TGTGCCAGCTCACTATACAGGGGAGGGATCCAAGAGACCCAGTACTTC. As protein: CASSLYRGGIQETQYF.

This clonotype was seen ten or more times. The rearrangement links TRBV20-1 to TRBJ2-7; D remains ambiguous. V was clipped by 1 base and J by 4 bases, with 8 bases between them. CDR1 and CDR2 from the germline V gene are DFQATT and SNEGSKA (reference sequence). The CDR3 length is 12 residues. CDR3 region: CSARVLGYEQYF. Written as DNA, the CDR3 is TGCAGTGCTAGAGTTCTGGGTTACGAGCAGTACTTC.

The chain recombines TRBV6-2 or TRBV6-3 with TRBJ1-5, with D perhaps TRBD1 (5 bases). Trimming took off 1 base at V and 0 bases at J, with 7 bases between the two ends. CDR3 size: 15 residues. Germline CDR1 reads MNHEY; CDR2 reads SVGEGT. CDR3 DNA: TGTGCCAGCAGTTACTGGGGCGCTAGCAATCAGCCCCAGCATTTT. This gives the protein CASSYWGASNQPQHF.

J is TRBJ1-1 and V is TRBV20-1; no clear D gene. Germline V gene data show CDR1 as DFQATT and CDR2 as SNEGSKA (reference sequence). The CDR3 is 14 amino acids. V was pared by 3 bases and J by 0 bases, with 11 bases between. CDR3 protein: CSASFGSMNTEAFF. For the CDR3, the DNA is TGCAGTGCTAGTTTCGGGTCCATGAACACTGAAGCTTTCTTT.

CDR3 loop: CASSYEGQTYYGYTF. CDR3 coding DNA: TGTGCCAGCAGTTACGAGGGACAGACTTACTATGGCTACACCTTC. V is TRBV6-5 and J is TRBJ1-2; 7 nucleotides align to TRBD1. Germline CDR1 MNHEY, CDR2 SVGAGI. This CDR3 region has 15 residues. After removal of 2 bases from V and 3 bases from J, the junction contained 6 bases not matched to a gene.

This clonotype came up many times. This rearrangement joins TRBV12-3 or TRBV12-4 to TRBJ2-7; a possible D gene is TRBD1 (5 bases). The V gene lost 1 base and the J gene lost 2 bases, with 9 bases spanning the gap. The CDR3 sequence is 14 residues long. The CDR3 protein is CASSLVDTAYEQYF. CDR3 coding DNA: TGTGCCAGCAGTTTAGTGGACACAGCCTACGAGCAGTACTTC.

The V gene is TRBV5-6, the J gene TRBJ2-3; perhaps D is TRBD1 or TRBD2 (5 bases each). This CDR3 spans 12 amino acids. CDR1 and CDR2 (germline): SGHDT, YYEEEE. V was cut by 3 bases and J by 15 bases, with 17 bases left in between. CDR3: CASSSRGSRVYF. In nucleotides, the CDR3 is TGTGCCAGCAGCTCGAGGGGTAGTCGGGTTTATTTT.

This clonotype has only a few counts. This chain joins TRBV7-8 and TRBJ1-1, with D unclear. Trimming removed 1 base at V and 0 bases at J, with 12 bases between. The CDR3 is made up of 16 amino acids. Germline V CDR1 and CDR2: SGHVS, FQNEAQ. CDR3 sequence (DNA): TGTGCCAGCAGCTTAGAGTTGGTTCAGGTGAACACTGAAGCTTTCTTT. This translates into CASSLELVQVNTEAFF.

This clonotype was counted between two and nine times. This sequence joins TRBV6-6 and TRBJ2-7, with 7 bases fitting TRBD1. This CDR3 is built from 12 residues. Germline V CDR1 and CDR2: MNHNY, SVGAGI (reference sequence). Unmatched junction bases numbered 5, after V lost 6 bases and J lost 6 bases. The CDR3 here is CASRRQGFEQYF. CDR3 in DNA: TGTGCCAGCAGACGACAGGGATTCGAGCAGTACTTC.

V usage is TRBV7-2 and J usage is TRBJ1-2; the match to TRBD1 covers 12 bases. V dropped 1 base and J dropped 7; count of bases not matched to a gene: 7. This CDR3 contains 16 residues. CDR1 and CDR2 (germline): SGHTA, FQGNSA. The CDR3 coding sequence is TGTGCCAGCAGCTTAGTTCGGGGACAGGGGGCTGGTGGCTACACCTTC. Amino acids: CASSLVRGQGAGGYTF.

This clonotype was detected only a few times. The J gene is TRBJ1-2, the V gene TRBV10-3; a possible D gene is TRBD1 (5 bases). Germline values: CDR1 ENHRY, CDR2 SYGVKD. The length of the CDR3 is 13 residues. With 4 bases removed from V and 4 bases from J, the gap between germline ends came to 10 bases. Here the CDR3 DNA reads TGTGCCATCAGTGGATCAGGGACCTATGGCTACACCTTC. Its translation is CAISGSGTYGYTF.

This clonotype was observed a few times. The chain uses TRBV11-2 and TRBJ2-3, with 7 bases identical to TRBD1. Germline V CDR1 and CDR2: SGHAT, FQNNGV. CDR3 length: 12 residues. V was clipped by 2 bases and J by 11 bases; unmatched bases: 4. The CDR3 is CASSLTGVMQYF. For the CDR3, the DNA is TGTGCCAGCAGCTTAACAGGGGTTATGCAGTATTTT.

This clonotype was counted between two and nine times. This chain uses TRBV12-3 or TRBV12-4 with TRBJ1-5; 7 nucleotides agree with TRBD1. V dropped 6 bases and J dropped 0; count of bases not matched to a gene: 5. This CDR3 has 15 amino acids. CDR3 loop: CASSAGGHSNQPQHF. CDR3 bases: TGTGCCAGCAGCGCAGGGGGGCATAGCAATCAGCCCCAGCATTTT.

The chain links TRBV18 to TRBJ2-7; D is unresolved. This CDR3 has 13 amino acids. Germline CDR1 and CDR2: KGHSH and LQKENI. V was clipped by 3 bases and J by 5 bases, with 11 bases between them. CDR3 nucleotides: TGTGCCAGCTCACCCGTGGGGTTTCACGAGCAGTACTTC. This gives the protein CASSPVGFHEQYF.

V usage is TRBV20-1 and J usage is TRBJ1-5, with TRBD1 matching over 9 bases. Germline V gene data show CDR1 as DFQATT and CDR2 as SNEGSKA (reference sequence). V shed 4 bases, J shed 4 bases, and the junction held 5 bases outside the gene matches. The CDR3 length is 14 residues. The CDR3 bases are TGCAGTGCTAAGCCGGGACAGGGAAATCAGCCCCAGCATTTT. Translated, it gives CSAKPGQGNQPQHF.

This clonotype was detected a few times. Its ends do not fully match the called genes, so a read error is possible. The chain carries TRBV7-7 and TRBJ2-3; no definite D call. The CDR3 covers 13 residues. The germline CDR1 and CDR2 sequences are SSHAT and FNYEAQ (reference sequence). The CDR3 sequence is CASSLHPGDTQYF. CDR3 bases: TGTGCTAGCAGCCTCCACCCGGGAGATACGCAGTATTTT.

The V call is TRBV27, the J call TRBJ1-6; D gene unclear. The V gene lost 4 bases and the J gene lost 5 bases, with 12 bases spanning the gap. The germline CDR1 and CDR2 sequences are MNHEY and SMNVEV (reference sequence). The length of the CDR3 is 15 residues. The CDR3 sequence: CASSWSTVDNSPLHF. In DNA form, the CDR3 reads TGTGCCAGCAGTTGGAGTACAGTCGATAATTCACCCCTCCACTTT.